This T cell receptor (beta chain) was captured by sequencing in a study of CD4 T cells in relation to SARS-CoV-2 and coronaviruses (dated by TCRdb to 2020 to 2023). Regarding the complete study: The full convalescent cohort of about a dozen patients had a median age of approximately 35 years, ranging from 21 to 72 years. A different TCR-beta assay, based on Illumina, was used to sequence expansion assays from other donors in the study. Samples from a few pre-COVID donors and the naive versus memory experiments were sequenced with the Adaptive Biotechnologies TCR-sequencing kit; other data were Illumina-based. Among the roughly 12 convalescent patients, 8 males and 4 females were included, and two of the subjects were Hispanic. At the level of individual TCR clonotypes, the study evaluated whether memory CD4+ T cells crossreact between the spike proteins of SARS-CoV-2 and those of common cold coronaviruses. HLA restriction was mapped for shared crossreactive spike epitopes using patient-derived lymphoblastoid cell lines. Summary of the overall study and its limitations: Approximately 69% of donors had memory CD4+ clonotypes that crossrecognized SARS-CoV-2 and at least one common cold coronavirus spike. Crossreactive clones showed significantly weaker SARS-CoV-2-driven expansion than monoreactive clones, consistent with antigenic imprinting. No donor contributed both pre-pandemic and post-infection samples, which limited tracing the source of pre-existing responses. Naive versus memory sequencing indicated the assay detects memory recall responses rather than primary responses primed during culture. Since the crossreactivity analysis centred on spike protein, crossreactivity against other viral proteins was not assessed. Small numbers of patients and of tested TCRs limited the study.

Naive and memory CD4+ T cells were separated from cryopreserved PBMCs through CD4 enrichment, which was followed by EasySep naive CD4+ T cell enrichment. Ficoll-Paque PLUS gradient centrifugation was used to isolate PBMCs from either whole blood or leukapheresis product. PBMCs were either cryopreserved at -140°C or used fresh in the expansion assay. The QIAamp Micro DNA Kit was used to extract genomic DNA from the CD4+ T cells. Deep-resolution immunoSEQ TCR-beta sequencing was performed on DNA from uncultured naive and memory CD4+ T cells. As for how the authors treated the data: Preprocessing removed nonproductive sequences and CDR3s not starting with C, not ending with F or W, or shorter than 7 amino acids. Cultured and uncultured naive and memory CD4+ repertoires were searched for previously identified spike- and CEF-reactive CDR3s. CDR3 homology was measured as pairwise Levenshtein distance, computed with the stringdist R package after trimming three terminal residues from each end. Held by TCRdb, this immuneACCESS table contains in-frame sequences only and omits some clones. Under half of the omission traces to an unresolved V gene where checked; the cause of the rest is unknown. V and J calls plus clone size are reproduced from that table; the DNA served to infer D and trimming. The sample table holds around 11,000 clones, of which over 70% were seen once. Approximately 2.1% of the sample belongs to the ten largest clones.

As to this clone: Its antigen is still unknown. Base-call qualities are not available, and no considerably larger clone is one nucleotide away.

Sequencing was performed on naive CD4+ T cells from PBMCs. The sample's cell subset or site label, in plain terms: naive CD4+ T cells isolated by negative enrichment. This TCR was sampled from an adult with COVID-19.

The CDR3 region has the sequence CASSSVYEQYF. The DNA sequence is TGTGCCAGCAGCTCAGTCTACGAGCAGTACTTC. The rearrangement combines TRBV11-3 with TRBJ2-7, with the D gene call left open. Via the germline V gene, CDR1 is SGHNT and CDR2 YENEEA. The CDR3, cysteine through phenylalanine, is 11 amino acids long. Just CDR3 DNA is preserved here, 33 bases in frame from base 1. A distance of 4 bases separates the germline ends of V and J, which lose 4 bases and 3 bases respectively.